Listed below are T cell receptor beta chains from one sample, sequenced in a study of blood T cell repertoires in COVID-19. TCRdb keeps only in-frame clones here, not all; method: immunoSEQ multiplex PCR. The sample has roughly 350,000 clones; about 85% are singletons. The sequencing input was peripheral blood. These receptors all stem from a young woman with acute or convalescent COVID-19. Each CDR3 is given with its conserved first and last residue. The D gene is left open where the match is weak. Clone size, where shown, is once, few, many, or a class for clones that have expanded.

v_call,j_call,d_call,clone_size,cdr3_aa,cdr3_nt
TRBV27,TRBJ1-5,TRBD1,NA,CASRGQTGHPLGNQPQHF,TGTGCCAGCAGGGGTCAGACAGGGCATCCGTTAGGGAATCAGCCCCAGCATTTT
TRBV7-9,TRBJ1-2,NA,NA,CASSSTDSRMGYTF,TGTGCCAGCAGCTCTACGGACAGCCGTATGGGCTACACCTTC
TRBV12-3/TRBV12-4,TRBJ1-2,NA,NA,CASSPSDSLSTF,TGTGCCAGCAGTCCATCAGATTCCCTCAGCACCTTC
TRBV27,TRBJ1-2,NA,NA,CASSQSTSRSYGYTF,TGTGCCAGCAGTCAATCTACCTCGAGGAGCTATGGCTACACCTTC
TRBV19,TRBJ1-1,NA,NA,CASSFGSRFTEAFF,TGTGCCAGTAGTTTCGGGTCAAGATTCACTGAAGCTTTCTTT
TRBV27,TRBJ1-1,NA,few,CASSSDKDTEAFF,TGTGCCAGCAGTTCGGACAAGGACACTGAAGCTTTCTTT
TRBV5-4,TRBJ1-1,NA,once,CASSPRWQNTEAFF,TGTGCCAGCAGCCCGAGGTGGCAGAACACTGAAGCTTTCTTT
TRBV29-1,TRBJ1-1,NA,NA,CSVEGQSSTEAFF,TGCAGCGTTGAAGGTCAGTCATCCACTGAAGCTTTCTTT
TRBV30,TRBJ2-1,NA,NA,CAWQGAAEQFF,TGTGCCTGGCAGGGCGCTGCTGAGCAGTTCTTC
TRBV19,TRBJ1-1,NA,NA,CASSIFAVGVMNTEAFF,TGTGCCAGTAGTATCTTCGCCGTAGGGGTCATGAACACTGAAGCTTTCTTT
TRBV5-1,TRBJ1-1,NA,few,CASSLPGAGATEAFF,TGCGCCAGCAGCTTGCCGGGAGCGGGCGCCACTGAAGCTTTCTTT
TRBV5-1,TRBJ1-4,NA,NA,CASSLFGQEKLFF,TGCGCCAGCAGCCTTTTCGGACAAGAAAAACTGTTTTTT
TRBV20-1,TRBJ2-1,TRBD2,NA,CSASSSGRALDRNEQFF,TGCAGTGCTAGTTCTAGCGGGAGGGCCCTCGATCGCAATGAGCAGTTCTTC
TRBV5-1,TRBJ1-2,NA,NA,CASSLQGSYGYTF,TGCGCCAGCAGCTTACAGGGATCCTATGGCTACACCTTC
TRBV27,TRBJ2-7,TRBD1,NA,CASRRDSFYEQYF,TGTGCCAGCAGAAGGGACAGCTTCTACGAGCAGTACTTC
TRBV7-8,TRBJ2-7,NA,once,CASSSRFGVTSYEQYF,TGTGCCAGCAGCTCTCGTTTCGGGGTGACGAGCTACGAGCAGTACTTC
TRBV6-4,TRBJ2-3,TRBD2,NA,CASSATSGPDGQYF,TGTGCCAGCAGTGCTACTAGCGGGCCTGATGGGCAGTATTTT
TRBV9,TRBJ2-4,TRBD2,NA,CASSVESSGGTGIQYF,TGTGCCAGCAGCGTAGAATCTAGCGGGGGGACCGGCATTCAGTACTTC
TRBV9,TRBJ1-6,NA,NA,CASSVGGGGNSPLHF,TGTGCCAGCAGCGTAGGGGGGGGAGGGAATTCACCCCTCCACTTT
TRBV29-1,TRBJ1-2,NA,NA,CSVASRDTNYGYTF,TGCAGCGTCGCATCCCGGGACACTAACTATGGCTACACCTTC
TRBV7-2,TRBJ1-1,NA,once,CASSLGVDTEAFF,TGTGCCAGCAGCTTGGGAGTTGACACTGAAGCTTTCTTT
TRBV6-5,TRBJ1-2,NA,NA,CASSWVSTDNYGYTF,TGTGCCAGCAGTTGGGTATCAACAGACAACTATGGCTACACCTTC
TRBV5-1,TRBJ1-5,NA,NA,CASSLEGYQPQHF,TGCGCCAGCAGCTTGGAGGGGTATCAGCCCCAGCATTTT
TRBV9,TRBJ2-3,NA,NA,CASSVGGAGFSSTDTQYF,TGTGCCAGCAGCGTAGGTGGGGCAGGCTTTAGTAGCACAGATACGCAGTATTTT
TRBV7-8,TRBJ1-2,TRBD1,NA,CASSLPWTGMHGYTF,TGTGCCAGCAGCTTACCCTGGACAGGGATGCATGGCTACACCTTC
TRBV7-9,TRBJ1-2,NA,NA,CASSLQGNYGYTF,TGTGCCAGCAGCTTACAGGGTAACTATGGCTACACCTTC
TRBV19,TRBJ1-1,NA,NA,CASSAQTDNTEAFF,TGTGCCAGTAGTGCTCAGACAGACAACACTGAAGCTTTCTTT